These T cell receptor beta chains were read from a single sample in a study of T cells in Graves' hyperthyroidism and ophthalmopathy. TCRdb ran MiXCR on the multiplex PCR reads and lists one entry per CDR3 protein. The sample yields around 350,000 distinct CDR3 sequences, about 14% seen once. Material for sequencing was blood. Receptor source: a woman aged 25 to 45 with Graves' ophthalmopathy. Both conserved end residues are part of each CDR3. The D gene is left open where the match is weak. Only some rows state a clone size, as once, few, many or a class for expanded clones.

.,TRBJ2-1,.,TRBV24-1,CATSDAGREQFF,TGTGCCACCAGTGATGCAGGCAGGGAGCAGTTCTTC
TRBD1,TRBJ1-4,.,TRBV30,CAWKGQLYEKLFF,TGTGCCTGGAAGGGACAGCTTTATGAAAAACTGTTTTTT
TRBD2,TRBJ2-2,.,TRBV7-3,CASSSLAGGPTGELFF,TGTGCCAGCAGCAGCTTGGCGGGGGGGCCCACCGGGGAGCTGTTTTTT
.,TRBJ2-3,many,TRBV27,CASGLSGSRADTQYF,TGTGCCAGCGGCCTCTCGGGGTCCAGGGCAGATACGCAGTATTTT
.,TRBJ1-1,many,TRBV12-5,CASGLRQAEAFF,TGTGCTAGTGGTTTAAGGCAGGCTGAAGCTTTCTTT
.,TRBJ2-3,.,TRBV6-1,CASQGSPIDTQYF,TGTGCCAGCCAGGGGTCCCCGATAGATACGCAGTATTTT
TRBD1,TRBJ2-5,many,TRBV28,CASSWDRRLQETQYF,TGTGCCAGCAGCTGGGACAGGCGCCTACAAGAGACCCAGTACTTC
TRBD2,TRBJ2-7,.,TRBV7-9,CASSPLAGVSYEQYF,TGTGCCAGCAGCCCACTAGCGGGGGTCTCCTACGAGCAGTACTTC
.,TRBJ2-7,many,TRBV6-1,CASSEGYYEQYF,TGTGCCAGCAGTGAAGGGTACTACGAGCAGTACTTC
TRBD2,TRBJ2-7,many,TRBV6-2/TRBV6-3,CASTLRLAGTYEQYF,TGTGCCAGCACCCTAAGACTAGCGGGAACATACGAGCAGTACTTC
.,TRBJ1-5,.,TRBV4-2,CASSQDQDQPQHF,TGTGCCAGCAGCCAAGATCAGGATCAGCCCCAGCATTTT
.,TRBJ2-3,.,TRBV20-1,CSLKDGGFTDTQYF,TGCAGCCTAAAAGATGGGGGATTTACAGATACGCAGTATTTT
.,TRBJ2-2,few,TRBV6-1,CASSSLGAAGGELFF,TGTGCCAGCAGTTCTTTGGGGGCAGCAGGCGGGGAGCTGTTTTTT
TRBD1,TRBJ2-1,many,TRBV14,CASSPLTGGSYNEQFF,TGTGCCAGCAGCCCCCTAACAGGGGGCTCCTACAATGAGCAGTTCTTC
TRBD1,TRBJ2-7,many,TRBV7-9,CASSPGTGGEEQYF,TGTGCCAGCAGCCCCGGGACAGGAGGTGAGGAGCAGTACTTC
.,TRBJ2-7,many,TRBV20-1,CSARRLGSSYEQYF,TGCAGTGCTAGAAGGTTGGGCAGCTCCTACGAGCAGTACTTC
TRBD1,TRBJ1-1,many,TRBV7-2,CASSRGQASIEAFF,TGTGCCAGCAGCCGGGGACAGGCATCCATTGAAGCTTTCTTT
.,TRBJ2-5,many,TRBV12-3/TRBV12-4,CASSLAAGETQYF,TGTGCCAGCAGTTTAGCGGCGGGAGAGACCCAGTACTTC
TRBD2,TRBJ2-1,many,TRBV6-1,CASSGVAGARNNEQFF,TGTGCCAGCAGTGGGGTAGCGGGGGCACGTAACAATGAGCAGTTCTTC
.,TRBJ1-1,.,TRBV6-1,CASTAGRDTEAFF,TGTGCCAGTACGGCAGGGCGGGACACTGAAGCTTTCTTT
.,TRBJ1-1,many,TRBV12-3/TRBV12-4,CASSLFGGRLAFF,TGTGCCAGCAGTTTGTTCGGGGGGCGCCTAGCTTTCTTT
.,TRBJ1-1,.,TRBV3-1,CASSQIGNTEAFF,TGTGCCAGCAGCCAGATAGGGAACACTGAAGCTTTCTTT
TRBD1,TRBJ2-6,many,TRBV7-3,CASSLTGTGFSGANVLTF,TGTGCCAGCAGTCTAACGGGGACAGGGTTCTCTGGGGCCAACGTCCTGACTTTC
TRBD1,TRBJ2-3,many,TRBV27,CASTQRKLDRDTDTQYF,TGTGCCAGCACTCAGAGAAAATTGGACAGGGACACAGATACGCAGTATTTT
TRBD2,TRBJ2-1,.,TRBV9,CASSVPSGGANEQFF,TGTGCCAGCAGCGTCCCTAGCGGGGGGGCCAATGAGCAGTTCTTC
.,TRBJ1-2,few,TRBV4-1,CASSQESGWRGYTF,TGCGCCAGCAGCCAAGAATCCGGCTGGCGTGGCTACACCTTC
TRBD1,TRBJ2-7,many,TRBV2,CASRADRVVDEQYF,TGTGCCAGCAGGGCGGACAGGGTGGTTGACGAGCAGTACTTC
.,TRBJ2-5,.,TRBV12-3/TRBV12-4,CASRLTVGETQYF,TGTGCCAGCAGGCTCACAGTGGGAGAGACCCAGTACTTC
.,TRBJ2-3,.,TRBV4-1,CASSQDQTVDTQYF,TGCGCCAGCAGCCAAGACCAGACGGTGGATACGCAGTATTTT
.,TRBJ1-3,many,TRBV28,CATLRGNSGNTIYF,TGTGCCACCCTGAGGGGGAACTCTGGAAACACCATATATTTT
TRBD1,TRBJ1-1,.,TRBV6-1,CASSERIGTVTEAFF,TGTGCCAGCAGTGAAAGGATTGGGACAGTCACTGAAGCTTTCTTT
.,TRBJ2-2,many,TRBV30,CAWSVFLVGLRSPNTGELFF,TGTGCCTGGAGTGTATTTCTGGTCGGACTCCGATCACCGAACACCGGGGAGCTGTTTTTT
TRBD2,TRBJ2-3,.,TRBV7-7,CASSEEAGGATDTQYF,TGTGCTAGCAGCGAAGAAGCGGGGGGCGCCACAGATACGCAGTATTTT
.,TRBJ2-1,many,TRBV18,CASSPPQGRGYNEQFF,TGTGCCAGCTCACCACCGCAGGGGCGGGGGTACAATGAGCAGTTCTTC
TRBD1,TRBJ1-3,.,TRBV13,CASSVGGLPPGNTIYF,TGTGCCAGCAGCGTAGGGGGCCTTCCCCCTGGAAACACCATATATTTT
TRBD1,TRBJ1-4,many,TRBV7-9,CASSSLTGGPEKLFF,TGTGCCAGCAGCAGCCTGACAGGGGGCCCGGAAAAACTGTTTTTT
.,TRBJ2-2,many,TRBV29-1,CSARTGRAAGELFF,TGCAGCGCTAGAACAGGGCGCGCCGCCGGGGAGCTGTTTTTT
TRBD1,TRBJ2-7,many,TRBV6-1,CASRDRGLSYEQYF,TGTGCCAGCAGGGACAGGGGGCTTTCCTACGAGCAGTACTTC
.,TRBJ1-5,many,TRBV6-1,CASSEAKGAGFWDQPQHF,TGTGCCAGCAGTGAAGCTAAAGGGGCAGGTTTCTGGGATCAGCCCCAGCATTTT
TRBD1,TRBJ1-1,many,TRBV7-9,CASSLELWTGRDTEAFF,TGTGCCAGCAGCTTAGAATTGTGGACAGGGAGGGACACTGAAGCTTTCTTT
.,TRBJ1-1,many,TRBV7-2,CASSLVSGQSGEAFF,TGTGCCAGCAGCTTAGTATCCGGACAATCTGGAGAAGCTTTCTTT
TRBD2,TRBJ2-3,many,TRBV10-2,CASSLPAGDWDTQYF,TGCGCCAGCAGCTTGCCAGCGGGGGATTGGGATACGCAGTATTTT
.,TRBJ1-1,many,TRBV29-1,CSAWHELAGNTEAFF,TGCAGCGCGTGGCACGAACTGGCGGGTAACACTGAAGCTTTCTTT
.,TRBJ1-2,few,TRBV2,CAISSTNYGYTF,TGTGCCATTTCCTCTACGAACTATGGCTACACCTTC
.,TRBJ2-7,many,TRBV2,CASSEVRKSYEQYF,TGTGCCAGCAGTGAAGTTCGAAAGTCCTACGAGCAGTACTTC
TRBD1,TRBJ2-2,.,TRBV6-4,CASRATGLGELFF,TGTGCCAGCAGAGCGACAGGGCTCGGGGAGCTGTTTTTT